This entry lists 9 T cell receptor beta chains sequenced from one sample in a study of control samples from healthy donors and cancer patients. The repertoire was sequenced with immunoSEQ multiplex PCR; TCRdb's copy has only in-frame clones and lacks some. The table shows fewer than 60,000 clones, with roughly 94% occurring only once. Sequencing was carried out using blood. Receptor source: a man aged 25-45 years in good health.

The chain is built from TRBV18 and TRBJ2-1, with 10 bases matching TRBD1. Trimming took 3 bases from V and 5 from J; bases not matched to a gene: 4. The CDR3 runs to 15 residues. The germline V gene has CDR1 KGHSH and CDR2 LQKENI. CDR3 DNA: TGTGCCAGCTCACCCCGGGACAGGGGTAACAATGAGCAGTTCTTC. Its translation: CASSPRDRGNNEQFF.

This rearrangement joins TRBV27 to TRBJ2-7; a possible D gene is TRBD2 (7 bases). The germline V gene has CDR1 MNHEY and CDR2 SMNVEV (reference sequence). V lost 0 bases, J lost 3 bases, and 24 bases lay in between. This CDR3 has 19 amino acids. The CDR3 DNA reads as TGTGCCAGCAGTTTATCGGGGGGGGCGGTAGCCATTAAGAACTACGAGCAGTACTTC. It yields the protein CASSLSGGAVAIKNYEQYF.

The rearrangement uses TRBV24-1 and TRBJ2-7; possibly TRBD1 or TRBD2 for D (5 bases each). Trimming left V 5 bases short and J 3 bases short, with 19 bases between. The CDR3 covers 16 residues. From germline, CDR1 is KGHDR and CDR2 SFDVKD. CDR3 bases: TGTGCCACCAGTGGAATTGGGGCACGGGATGTCTACGAGCAGTACTTC. This encodes CATSGIGARDVYEQYF.

This rearrangement joins TRBV5-6 to TRBJ1-1, with 9 bases matching TRBD1. From germline, CDR1 is SGHDT and CDR2 YYEEEE. The CDR3 covers 16 residues. The junction had 8 bases not matched to a gene; V was cut back by 0 bases and J by 5 bases. CDR3 residues: CASSLAGQGGWTEAFF. The CDR3 DNA is TGTGCCAGCAGCTTGGCGGGACAGGGAGGGTGGACTGAAGCTTTCTTT.

The gene calls are TRBV20-1 and TRBJ2-1; D gene uncertain. In germline, CDR1 is DFQATT, CDR2 SNEGSKA (reference sequence). The CDR3 extends over 14 amino acids. V lost 3 bases to trimming and J lost 0 bases, with 9 bases between them. The CDR3 region has the DNA TGCAGTGCTAGTGGGCCAAGCTCCTACAATGAGCAGTTCTTC. It codes for CSASGPSSYNEQFF.

The chain links TRBV6-2 or TRBV6-3 to TRBJ1-5, with a weak D call TRBD1 (5 bases). Germline CDR1 is MNHEY and CDR2 is SVGEGT. V lost 2 bases and J lost 4, with 18 bases in between. The CDR3 has 17 amino acids. The chain's CDR3 is CASSYGGTFTRNQPQHF. CDR3 sequence (DNA): TGTGCCAGCAGTTACGGGGGAACGTTCACTAGGAATCAGCCCCAGCATTTT.

V and J are TRBV10-3 and TRBJ2-6; TRBD2 might be the D (6 bases). With 0 bases removed from V and 0 bases from J, the gap between germline ends came to 15 bases. The CDR3 runs to 19 residues. Germline V gene data show CDR1 as ENHRY and CDR2 as SYGVKD. This CDR3 reads CAISESLGTFSSGANVLTF. The CDR3 DNA is TGTGCCATCAGTGAGTCACTGGGGACTTTCAGCTCTGGGGCCAACGTCCTGACTTTC.

This chain uses TRBV4-1 with TRBJ2-7, with 9 bases that match TRBD1. From germline, CDR1 is MGHRA and CDR2 YSYEKL. V shed 2 bases, J shed 7 bases, and the junction held 12 bases outside the gene matches. This CDR3 region has 16 residues. CDR3 loop: CASSQKTGTGSGEQYF. DNA of the CDR3: TGCGCCAGCAGCCAAAAAACCGGGACAGGGTCTGGTGAGCAGTACTTC.

This rearrangement joins TRBV2 to TRBJ1-1, with 8 nucleotides matching TRBD1. The CDR3 is 15 amino acids. With 5 bases clipped from V and 1 base from J, the junction kept 6 bases outside the gene matches. The germline V gene encodes CDR1 SNHLY and CDR2 FYNNEI. CDR3: CASSSTGAPNTEAFF. In nucleotides, the CDR3 is TGTGCCAGCAGTTCGACAGGGGCCCCGAACACTGAAGCTTTCTTT.